Listed here are 9 T cell receptor beta chains from one sample, sequenced in a study of identical twins. TCRdb analysed the 5' RACE reads with MiXCR anew, one entry per CDR3 protein. The sample shows under 900,000 distinct CDR3 sequences, roughly 18% of them seen only once. The same sample was also studied in work on T cells expressing NK-cell markers.

Sequencing input: PBMCs. The receptors shown here come from a woman in her late teens or twenties in good health.

This chain joins TRBV7-8 and TRBJ2-4; 12 bases align to TRBD2. This CDR3 is built from 17 residues. Losses at the gene ends were 0 bases for V and 4 bases for J; bases not matched to a gene: 4. Germline CDR1 is SGHVS and CDR2 is FQNEAQ. The CDR3 loop is CASSLAPTSGGKNIQYF. The CDR3 DNA reads TGTGCCAGCAGCTTAGCGCCTACTAGCGGGGGGAAAAACATTCAGTACTTC. Together with reference TRBV7-8 and TRBJ2-4, the CDR3 gives the full variable domain: GAGVSQSPRYKVAKRGQDVALRCDPISGHVSLFWYQQALGQGPEFLTYFQNEAQLDKSGLPSDRFFAERPEGSVSTLKIQRTQQEDSAVYLCASSLAPTSGGKNIQYFGAGTRLSVL.

V is TRBV10-3 and J is TRBJ2-1, with 10 bases fitting TRBD2. V was clipped by 1 base and J by 6 bases; unmatched bases: 3. Germline CDR1 is ENHRY and CDR2 is SYGVKD. This CDR3 is built from 15 residues. The CDR3 sequence: CAISEWPSGSNEQFF. The CDR3 bases are TGTGCCATCAGTGAGTGGCCTAGCGGGAGCAATGAGCAGTTCTTC.

There are many counts of this clonotype. This rearrangement joins TRBV12-3 or TRBV12-4 to TRBJ2-7; 7 bases are shared with TRBD2. J was trimmed by 3 bases and V by 5 bases; bases with no gene match: 7. The CDR3 has 14 amino acids. This CDR3 is CASSLMGGGYEQYF. The CDR3 nucleotides read TGTGCCAGCAGTCTCATGGGCGGGGGCTACGAGCAGTACTTC.

This clonotype was detected a few times. The rearrangement joins TRBV5-1 to TRBJ2-7, with D unclear. Trimming took off 3 bases at V and 1 base at J, with 11 bases between the two ends. Germline assignment: CDR1 SGHRS and CDR2 YFSETQ. The CDR3 extends over 14 amino acids. CDR3 in amino acids: CASSYWTASYEQYF. In nucleotides, the CDR3 is TGCGCCAGCAGCTATTGGACGGCTTCCTACGAGCAGTACTTC.

The chain recombines TRBV7-9 with TRBJ1-1, with D uncertain. The CDR3 contains 15 residues. Germline CDR1 and CDR2: SEHNR and FQNEAQ (reference sequence). The V and J ends lost 1 base and 4 bases respectively, with 13 bases between them. CDR3 in amino acids: CASSLVKTRGTEAFF. The CDR3 nucleotides read TGTGCCAGCAGCTTAGTAAAGACCCGGGGCACTGAAGCTTTCTTT.

This clonotype has just a few counts. This chain connects TRBV7-2 to TRBJ2-5; TRBD2 agrees at 7 bases. The CDR3 loop spans 14 amino acids. Germline V gene lookup returns CDR1 SGHTA and CDR2 FQGNSA. V dropped 5 bases and J dropped 7; count of bases not matched to a gene: 10. CDR3 in DNA: TGTGCCAGCAGCCCCGCCCGGGCTAGCGGGACCCAGTACTTC. This encodes CASSPARASGTQYF.

A word on this clonotype: Relative to the germline gene, one junction end is altered; a read error may explain this. The V gene is TRBV20-1, the J gene TRBJ2-3, with 10 nucleotides matching TRBD2. The CDR3 runs 15 residues. The germline V gene encodes CDR1 DFQATT and CDR2 SNEGSKA (reference sequence). CDR3 sequence reads: CSARAASGSIDTQYF. CDR3 sequence (DNA): TGCAGTGCTAGAGCGGCTAGCGGGAGCATAGATACGCAGTATTTT.

Many counts were recorded for this clonotype. The V call is TRBV20-1, the J call TRBJ1-2, with D perhaps matching TRBD1 (5 bases). This CDR3 contains 12 residues. Germline V gene sequence: CDR1 DFQATT, CDR2 SNEGSKA (reference sequence). Trimming removed 0 bases from V and 8 bases from J, with 10 bases in between. As DNA, the CDR3 is TGCAGTGCTAGAGATCCGGGGGAGGGCTACACCTTC. Its translation is CSARDPGEGYTF.

The sample holds a few counts of this clonotype. The chain links TRBV9 to TRBJ2-1; D might be TRBD1 or TRBD2, each matching 5 bases. CDR1 is SGDLS, CDR2 YYNGEE, per germline. Trimming removed 1 base at V and 5 bases at J, with 10 bases between. This CDR3 region has 14 residues. CDR3: CASSVKGTNNEQFF. The DNA for the CDR3 is TGTGCCAGCAGCGTAAAGGGGACCAACAATGAGCAGTTCTTC. The whole variable domain, remainder taken from reference TRBV9 and TRBJ2-1, is DSGVTQTPKHLITATGQRVTLRCSPRSGDLSVYWYQQSLDQGLQFLIQYYNGEERAKGNILERFSAQQFPDLHSELNLSSLELGDSALYFCASSVKGTNNEQFFGPGTRLTVL.